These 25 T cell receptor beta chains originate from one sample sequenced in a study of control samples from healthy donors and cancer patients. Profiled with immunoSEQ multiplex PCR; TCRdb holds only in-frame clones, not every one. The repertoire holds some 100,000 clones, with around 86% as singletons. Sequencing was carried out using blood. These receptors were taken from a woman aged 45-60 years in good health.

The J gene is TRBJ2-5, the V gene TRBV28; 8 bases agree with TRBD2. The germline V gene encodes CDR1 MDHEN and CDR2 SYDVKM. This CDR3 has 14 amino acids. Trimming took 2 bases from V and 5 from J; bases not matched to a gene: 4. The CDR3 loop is CASSLASGRETQYF. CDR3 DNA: TGTGCCAGCAGTTTAGCTAGCGGGCGGGAGACCCAGTACTTC.

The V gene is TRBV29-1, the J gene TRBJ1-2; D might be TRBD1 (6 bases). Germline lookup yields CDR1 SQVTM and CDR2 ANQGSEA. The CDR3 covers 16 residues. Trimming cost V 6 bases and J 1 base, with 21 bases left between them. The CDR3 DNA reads TGCAGCGTCGACGATGTGACGGGACAAAGTAACTATGGCTACACCTTC. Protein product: CSVDDVTGQSNYGYTF.

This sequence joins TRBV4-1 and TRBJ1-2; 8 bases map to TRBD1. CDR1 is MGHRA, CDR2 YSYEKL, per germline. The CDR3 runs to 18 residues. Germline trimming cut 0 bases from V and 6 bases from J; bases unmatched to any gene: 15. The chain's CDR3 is CASSQDPGARTGNDGYTF. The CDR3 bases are TGCGCCAGCAGCCAAGATCCGGGTGCCAGGACAGGGAACGATGGCTACACCTTC.

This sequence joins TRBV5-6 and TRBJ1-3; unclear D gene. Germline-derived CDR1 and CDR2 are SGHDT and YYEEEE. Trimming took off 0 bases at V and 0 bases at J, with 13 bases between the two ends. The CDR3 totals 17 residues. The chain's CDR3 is CASSLELGHHSGNTIYF. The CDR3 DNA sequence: TGTGCCAGCAGCTTGGAGTTGGGCCACCACTCTGGAAACACCATATATTTT. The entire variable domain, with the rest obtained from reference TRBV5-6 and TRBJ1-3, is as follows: DAGVTQSPTHLIKTRGQQVTLRCSPKSGHDTVSWYQQALGQGPQFIFQYYEEEERQRGNFPDRFSGHQFPNYSSELNVNALLLGDSALYLCASSLELGHHSGNTIYFGEGSWLTVV.

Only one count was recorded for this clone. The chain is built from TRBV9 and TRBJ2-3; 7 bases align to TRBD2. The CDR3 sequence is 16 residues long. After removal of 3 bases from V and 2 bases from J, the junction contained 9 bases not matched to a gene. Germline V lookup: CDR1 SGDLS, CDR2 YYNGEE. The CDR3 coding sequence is TGTGCCAGCAGCGAGGGACTACTAGCGTACACAGATACGCAGTATTTT. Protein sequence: CASSEGLLAYTDTQYF.

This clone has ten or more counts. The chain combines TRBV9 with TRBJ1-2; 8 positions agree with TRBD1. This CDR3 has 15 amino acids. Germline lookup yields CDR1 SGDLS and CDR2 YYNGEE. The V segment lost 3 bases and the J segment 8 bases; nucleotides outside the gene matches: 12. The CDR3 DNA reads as TGTGCCAGCAGCGGCGGGACAGGCCAACTCCAAGGCTACACCTTC. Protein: CASSGGTGQLQGYTF.

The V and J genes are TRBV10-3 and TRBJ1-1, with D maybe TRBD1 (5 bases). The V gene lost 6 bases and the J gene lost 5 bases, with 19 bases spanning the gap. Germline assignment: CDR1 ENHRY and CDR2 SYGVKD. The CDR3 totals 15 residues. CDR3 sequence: CAIRDLTGTGTEAFF. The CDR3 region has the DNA TGTGCCATCAGAGACCTTACGGGGACGGGAACTGAAGCTTTCTTT.

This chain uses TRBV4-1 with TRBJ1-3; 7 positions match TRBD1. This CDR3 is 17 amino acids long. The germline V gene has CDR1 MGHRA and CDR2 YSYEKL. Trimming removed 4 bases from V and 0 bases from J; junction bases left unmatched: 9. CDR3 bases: TGCGCCAGCAGCCGGGTGGGACAGTTCGGCTCTGGAAACACCATATATTTT. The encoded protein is CASSRVGQFGSGNTIYF.

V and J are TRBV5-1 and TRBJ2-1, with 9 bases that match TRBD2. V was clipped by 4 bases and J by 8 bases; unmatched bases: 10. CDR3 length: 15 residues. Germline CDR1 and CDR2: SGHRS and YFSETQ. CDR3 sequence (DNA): TGCGCCAGCAGCCCCCTGACTAGCGGAGGGGATGAGCAGTTCTTC. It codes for CASSPLTSGGDEQFF.

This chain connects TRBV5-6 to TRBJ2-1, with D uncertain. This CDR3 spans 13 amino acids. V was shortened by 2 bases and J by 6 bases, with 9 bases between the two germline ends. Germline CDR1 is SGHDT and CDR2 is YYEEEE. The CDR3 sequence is CASSLIGPNEQFF. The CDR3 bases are TGTGCCAGCAGCTTAATCGGGCCCAATGAGCAGTTCTTC.

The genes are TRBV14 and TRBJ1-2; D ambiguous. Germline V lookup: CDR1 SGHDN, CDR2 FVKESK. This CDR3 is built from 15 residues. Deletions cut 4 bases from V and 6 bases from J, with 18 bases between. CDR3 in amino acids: CASSRLQGFGHGYTF. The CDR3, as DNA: TGTGCCAGCAGCCGCCTGCAAGGGTTTGGGCATGGCTACACCTTC.

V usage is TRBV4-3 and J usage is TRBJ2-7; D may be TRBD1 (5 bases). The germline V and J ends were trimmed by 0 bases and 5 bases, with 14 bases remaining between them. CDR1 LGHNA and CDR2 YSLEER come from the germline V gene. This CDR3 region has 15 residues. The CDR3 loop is CASSQDRQGRDEQYF. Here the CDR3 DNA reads TGCGCCAGCAGCCAAGATCGGCAGGGTCGGGACGAGCAGTACTTC.

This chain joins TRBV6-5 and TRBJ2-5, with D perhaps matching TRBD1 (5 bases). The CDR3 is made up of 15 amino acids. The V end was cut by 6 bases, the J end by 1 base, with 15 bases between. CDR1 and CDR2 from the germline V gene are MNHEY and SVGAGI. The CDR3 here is CASSLTRVLQETQYF. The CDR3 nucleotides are TGTGCCAGCAGCTTGACCAGGGTTCTCCAAGAGACCCAGTACTTC.

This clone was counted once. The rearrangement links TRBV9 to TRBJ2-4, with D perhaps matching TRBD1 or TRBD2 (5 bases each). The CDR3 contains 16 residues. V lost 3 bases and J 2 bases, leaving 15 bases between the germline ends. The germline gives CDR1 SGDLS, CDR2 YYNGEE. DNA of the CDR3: TGTGCCAGCAGCGAGAGGGCAGGGTCTACCAAAAACATTCAGTACTTC. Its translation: CASSERAGSTKNIQYF.

The CDR3 coding sequence is TGCGCCAGCAGCCAAGAGGGACAGGGCGATCAGCCCCAGCATTTT. Translation: CASSQEGQGDQPQHF. This sequence joins TRBV4-3 and TRBJ1-5; the match to TRBD1 covers 9 bases. The CDR3 sequence is 15 residues long. V shed 0 bases and J 5 bases; nucleotides not matched to a gene: 2. Looked up from germline, CDR1 is LGHNA and CDR2 is YSLEER.

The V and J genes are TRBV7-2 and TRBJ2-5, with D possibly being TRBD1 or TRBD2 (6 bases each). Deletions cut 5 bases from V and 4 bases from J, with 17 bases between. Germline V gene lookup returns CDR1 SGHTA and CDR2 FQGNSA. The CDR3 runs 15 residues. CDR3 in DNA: TGTGCCAGCAGCCCCTTTAGGGGGGCCTTAGAGACCCAGTACTTC. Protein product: CASSPFRGALETQYF. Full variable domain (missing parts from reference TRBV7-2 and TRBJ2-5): GAGVSQSPSNKVTEKGKDVELRCDPISGHTALYWYRQSLGQGLEFLIYFQGNSAPDKSGLPSDRFSAERTGGSVSTLTIQRTQQEDSAVYLCASSPFRGALETQYFGPGTRLLVL.

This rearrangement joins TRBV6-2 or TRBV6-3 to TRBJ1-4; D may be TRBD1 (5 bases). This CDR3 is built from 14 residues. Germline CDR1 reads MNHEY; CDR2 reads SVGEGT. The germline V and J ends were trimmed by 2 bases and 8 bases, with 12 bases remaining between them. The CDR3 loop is CASSYRRVNEKLFF. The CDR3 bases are TGTGCCAGCAGTTACCGCAGGGTAAACGAAAAACTGTTTTTT.

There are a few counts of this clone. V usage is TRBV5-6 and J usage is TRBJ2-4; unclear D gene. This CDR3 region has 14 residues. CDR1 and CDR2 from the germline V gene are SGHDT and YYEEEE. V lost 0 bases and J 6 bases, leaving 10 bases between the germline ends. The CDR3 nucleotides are TGTGCCAGCAGCTTGGTGGCCCTCCCAAACATTCAGTACTTC. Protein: CASSLVALPNIQYF.

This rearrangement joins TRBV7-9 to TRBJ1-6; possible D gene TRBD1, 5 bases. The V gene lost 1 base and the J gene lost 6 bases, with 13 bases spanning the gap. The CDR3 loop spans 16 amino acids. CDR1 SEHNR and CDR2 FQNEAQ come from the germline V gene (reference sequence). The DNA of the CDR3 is TGTGCCAGCAGCTTAGTGGGCAGGGCTGGTAATTCACCCCTCCACTTT. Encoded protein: CASSLVGRAGNSPLHF.

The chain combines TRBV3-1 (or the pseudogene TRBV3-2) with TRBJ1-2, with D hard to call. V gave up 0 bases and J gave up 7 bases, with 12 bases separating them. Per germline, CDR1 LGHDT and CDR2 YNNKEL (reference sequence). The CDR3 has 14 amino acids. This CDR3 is CASSQDLVGGGYTF. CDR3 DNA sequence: TGTGCCAGCAGCCAAGATCTGGTGGGCGGTGGCTACACCTTC.

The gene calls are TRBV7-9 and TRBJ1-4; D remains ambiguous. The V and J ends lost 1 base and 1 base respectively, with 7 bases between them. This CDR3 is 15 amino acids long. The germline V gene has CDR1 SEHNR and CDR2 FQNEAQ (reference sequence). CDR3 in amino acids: CASSLGTVTNEKLFF. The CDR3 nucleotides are TGTGCCAGCAGCTTAGGCACAGTAACTAATGAAAAACTGTTTTTT.

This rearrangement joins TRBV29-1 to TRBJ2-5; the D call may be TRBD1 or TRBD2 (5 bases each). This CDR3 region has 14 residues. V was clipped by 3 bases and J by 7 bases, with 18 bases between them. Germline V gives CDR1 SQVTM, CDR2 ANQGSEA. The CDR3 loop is CSVEGWQGVGTQYF. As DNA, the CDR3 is TGCAGCGTTGAGGGTTGGCAGGGAGTCGGGACCCAGTACTTC.

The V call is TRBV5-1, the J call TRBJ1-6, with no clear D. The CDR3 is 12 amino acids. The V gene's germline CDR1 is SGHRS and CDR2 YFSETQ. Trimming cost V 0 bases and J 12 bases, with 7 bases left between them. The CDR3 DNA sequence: TGCGCCAGCAGCTTGGTTGGAGGACCCCTCCACTTT. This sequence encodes CASSLVGGPLHF.

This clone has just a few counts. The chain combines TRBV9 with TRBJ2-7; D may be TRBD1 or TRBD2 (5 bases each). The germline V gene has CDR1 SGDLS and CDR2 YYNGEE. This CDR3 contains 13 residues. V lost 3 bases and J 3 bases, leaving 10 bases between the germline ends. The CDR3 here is CASSAEGYYEQYF. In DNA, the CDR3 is TGTGCCAGCAGCGCCGAGGGGTACTACGAGCAGTACTTC.

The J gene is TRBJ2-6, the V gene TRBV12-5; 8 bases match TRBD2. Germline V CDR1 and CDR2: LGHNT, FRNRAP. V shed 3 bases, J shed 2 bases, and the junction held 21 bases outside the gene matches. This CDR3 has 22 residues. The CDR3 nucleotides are TGTGCTAGTGGTTTACTTTTCTATCGGGGGGGCTCACCTTTTGCTGGGGCCAACGTCCTGACTTTC. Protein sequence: CASGLLFYRGGSPFAGANVLTF.